This T cell receptor (beta chain) is drawn from a study of graft-versus-host responses after intestinal transplantation. Remarks on this clone: What it binds is unknown.

The CDR3 runs 12 residues. The V end was cut by 3 bases, the J end by 6 bases, with 6 bases between. CDR1 SGHTA and CDR2 FQGNSA come from the germline V gene. Generated by immunoSEQ multiplex PCR, the TCRdb table keeps only in-frame clones and is missing some. The data contain around 110,000 clones, 90% of them singletons. The V and J genes are TRBV7-2 and TRBJ2-4, with D unclear. The specimen comprised unstimulated CD4+ T cells sorted from spleen or lymph node cells, sampled before intestinal transplant. This receptor was identified in a human donor who received an intestinal transplant. In DNA, the CDR3 is TGTGCCAGCAGCTTCTCTCTAAACATTCAGTACTTC. This codes for CASSFSLNIQYF.